The next 10 T cell receptor beta chains were all read from a single sample in a study of cytomegalovirus exposure and HLA in healthy donors. The PCR was carried out with 60 Vbeta primers and 13 Jbeta primers. Clones were sequenced by immunoSEQ multiplex PCR, and TCRdb holds only the in-frame ones, with some missing. The data show more than 95,000 clones, with 83% seen just once and approximately 3.8% held by the top ten. Sequenced sample: PBMCs. The receptor source for this set is a woman in her thirties or forties in good health and CMV-seropositive.

This chain links TRBV10-2 with TRBJ1-2; 10 bases fit TRBD1. This CDR3 has 13 amino acids. V gave up 8 bases and J gave up 4 bases; unmatched junction bases: 4. CDR1 and CDR2 (germline): WSHSY, SAAADI. CDR3 DNA sequence: TGCGCCAGCGGGGACAGGGGTGGCTATGGCTACACCTTC. It codes for CASGDRGGYGYTF.

The chain has TRBV2 and TRBJ2-7; TRBD1 is a possible D gene (5 bases). Germline CDR1 SNHLY, CDR2 FYNNEI. The V end was cut by 4 bases, the J end by 1 base, with 8 bases between. The CDR3 loop spans 13 amino acids. This CDR3 reads CASSVTGSYEQYF. Written as DNA, the CDR3 is TGTGCCAGCAGTGTAACAGGATCCTACGAGCAGTACTTC.

The chain is built from TRBV30 and TRBJ1-1; the match to TRBD1 covers 7 bases. This CDR3 contains 15 residues. V lost 5 bases and J lost 7; bases outside the gene matches: 16. CDR1 and CDR2 (germline): GTSNPN, SVGIG (reference sequence). For the CDR3, the DNA is TGTGCCTGGGGGCGGTTTAAGGGGGCATTGAGTGAAGCTTTCTTT. This codes for CAWGRFKGALSEAFF.

The chain employs TRBV19 and TRBJ2-3; D not resolved. Trimming left V 1 base short and J 6 bases short, with 8 bases between. CDR3 length: 13 residues. The germline gives CDR1 LNHDA, CDR2 SQIVND (reference sequence). The CDR3 DNA reads as TGTGCCAGTAGTATAGCTAAGCGCGATACGCAGTATTTT. Its protein is CASSIAKRDTQYF.

The table lists this clone with a few counts. The chain is built from TRBV5-1 and TRBJ2-5, with D possibly matching TRBD2 (6 bases). Per germline, CDR1 SGHRS and CDR2 YFSETQ. V lost 3 bases and J lost 4, with 13 bases in between. There are 14 residues in the CDR3. The CDR3 nucleotides are TGCGCCAGCAGCTCGGACTACTTGGGAGAGACCCAGTACTTC. Protein product: CASSSDYLGETQYF.

CDR3 in DNA: TGCGCCAGCAGCATAAAACAGGACTATGGCTACACCTTC. Protein product: CASSIKQDYGYTF. V gene TRBV5-1 combines with J gene TRBJ1-2; maybe TRBD1 (5 bases). Germline V CDR1 and CDR2: SGHRS, YFSETQ. CDR3 length: 13 amino acids. V lost 4 bases and J 3 bases, leaving 10 bases between the germline ends.

A few counts support this clone. J is TRBJ2-5 and V is TRBV6-5; tentative D call: TRBD2 (6 bases). CDR3 size: 14 residues. Trimming stripped 7 bases from V and 2 bases from J, with 14 bases between. Germline V gene data show CDR1 as MNHEY and CDR2 as SVGAGI. In DNA form, the CDR3 reads TGTGCCAGCAACCGAGTTGCGGGGCAAGAGACCCAGTACTTC. Translating it yields CASNRVAGQETQYF.

The chain recombines TRBV6-1 with TRBJ2-1, with 7 bases identical to TRBD1. The germline gives CDR1 MNHNS, CDR2 SASEGT. The V segment lost 6 bases and the J segment 4 bases; nucleotides outside the gene matches: 9. This CDR3 is 15 amino acids long. The CDR3 DNA reads as TGTGCCAGCAGCCCTCCTCGGGACAGATACAATGAGCAGTTCTTC. Its protein is CASSPPRDRYNEQFF.

The chain links TRBV6-1 to TRBJ2-1; tentatively, D is TRBD2 (6 bases). This CDR3 is 14 amino acids long. The germline V gene has CDR1 MNHNS and CDR2 SASEGT. The V gene lost 4 bases and the J gene lost 4 bases, with 11 bases spanning the gap. For the CDR3, the DNA is TGTGCCAGCAGTGGACGGGACTCTTACAATGAGCAGTTCTTC. It translates to CASSGRDSYNEQFF.

In DNA, the CDR3 is TGCGCCAGCAGAAGGGGACAGGTTACTTCAGGGGCCAACGTCCTGACTTTC. The encoded protein is CASRRGQVTSGANVLTF. The V call is TRBV5-1, the J call TRBJ2-6; TRBD1 aligns across 8 bases. Per the germline V gene, CDR1 is SGHRS and CDR2 is YFSETQ. Trimming took 5 bases from V and 4 from J; bases not matched to a gene: 11. The CDR3 is made up of 17 amino acids.